The next 2 T cell receptor beta chains were all read from a single sample in a study of blood T cell repertoires in COVID-19. Profiled with immunoSEQ multiplex PCR; TCRdb holds only in-frame clones, not every one. The profile covers 250,000 to 400,000 clones, with roughly 90% appearing a single time and 2.9% taken by the ten largest. Sequencing used peripheral blood. The source is a woman younger than 45 with COVID-19, enrolled during active disease.

The rearrangement links TRBV12-5 to TRBJ1-1; D gene ambiguous. The CDR3 has 14 residues. V was clipped by 7 bases and J by 2 bases, with 14 bases between them. The germline V gene has CDR1 LGHNT and CDR2 FRNRAP. The CDR3, as DNA: TGTGCTAGTGAAGTCCTAGGCTTCAACACTGAAGCTTTCTTT. Translating it yields CASEVLGFNTEAFF.

This chain uses TRBV5-6 with TRBJ2-5, with 7 bases aligning to TRBD2. Per the germline V gene, CDR1 is SGHDT and CDR2 is YYEEEE. V lost 5 bases and J lost 3; bases outside the gene matches: 10. The CDR3 has 15 amino acids. The CDR3 sequence: CASRWSLSGKETQYF. The CDR3 DNA reads as TGTGCCAGCAGGTGGAGCCTCAGCGGGAAAGAGACCCAGTACTTC.